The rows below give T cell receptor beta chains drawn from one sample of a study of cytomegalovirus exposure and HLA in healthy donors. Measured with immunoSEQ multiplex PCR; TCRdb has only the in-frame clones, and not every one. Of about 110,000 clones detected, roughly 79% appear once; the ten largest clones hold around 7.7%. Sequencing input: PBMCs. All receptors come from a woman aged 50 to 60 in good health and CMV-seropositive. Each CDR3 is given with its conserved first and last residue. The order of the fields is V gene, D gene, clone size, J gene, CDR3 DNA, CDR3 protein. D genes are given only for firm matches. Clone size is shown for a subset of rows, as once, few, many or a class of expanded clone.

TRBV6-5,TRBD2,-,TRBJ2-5,TGTGCCAGCAGTTACAAAGCGGGAGTTCGGGAGACCCAGTACTTC,CASSYKAGVRETQYF
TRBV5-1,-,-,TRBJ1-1,TGCGCCAGCAGCTTGGTGCAGGCCACTGAAGCTTTCTTT,CASSLVQATEAFF
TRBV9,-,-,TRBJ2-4,TGTGCCAGCAGCCCCCGGACAGACCAAAACATTCAGTACTTC,CASSPRTDQNIQYF
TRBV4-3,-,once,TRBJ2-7,TGCGCCAGCAGCCCAGACGGGGGAGGCTACGAGCAGTACTTC,CASSPDGGGYEQYF
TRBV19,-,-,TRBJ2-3,TGTGCCAGTACCTCCAGGGCAGGGGTTGGGGAGAAGGCAGATACGCAGTATTTT,CASTSRAGVGEKADTQYF
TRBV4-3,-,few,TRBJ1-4,TGCGCCAGCAGCCAAGGCAGCGGCACTAATGAAAAACTGTTTTTT,CASSQGSGTNEKLFF
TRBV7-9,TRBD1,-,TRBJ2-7,TGTGCCAGCAGCAGGACAGGGATCTCCTACGAGCAGTACTTC,CASSRTGISYEQYF
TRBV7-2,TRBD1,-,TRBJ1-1,TGTGCCAGCAGCCCGGGACAGGGGTTGAACACTGAAGCTTTCTTT,CASSPGQGLNTEAFF
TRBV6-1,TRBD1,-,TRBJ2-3,TGTGCCAGCAGTTATCGGACAGGGATAGATACGCAGTATTTT,CASSYRTGIDTQYF
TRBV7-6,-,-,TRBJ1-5,TGTGCCAGCAGCTTAGGACCCAGGGGAAGGGCTAATCAGCCCCAGCATTTT,CASSLGPRGRANQPQHF
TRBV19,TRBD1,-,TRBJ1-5,TGTGCCAGTAGTATTTTGAACAGGGGAAGGGGTCAGCCCCAGCATTTT,CASSILNRGRGQPQHF
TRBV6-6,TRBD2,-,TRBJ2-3,TGTGCCACATCTTCACCGGGACTAGCGGGCACAGATACGCAGTATTTT,CATSSPGLAGTDTQYF
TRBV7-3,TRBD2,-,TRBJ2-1,TGTGCCAGCAGCCCGAGCGGGGGGACCTACAATGAGCAGTTCTTC,CASSPSGGTYNEQFF
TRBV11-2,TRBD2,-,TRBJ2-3,TGTGCCAGCAGCTTAGATTGGGAGGGGTTCACAGATACGCAGTATTTT,CASSLDWEGFTDTQYF
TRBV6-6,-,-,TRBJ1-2,TGTGCCAGCGCAGAGACACGTGCTAACTATGGCTACACCTTC,CASAETRANYGYTF
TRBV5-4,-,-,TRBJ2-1,TGTGCCAGCAGCCGGCCGGACAGGGAGGGCAATGAGCAGTTCTTC,CASSRPDREGNEQFF
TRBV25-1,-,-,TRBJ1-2,TGTGCCAGCAGTGCCGGGGGGGTTGATGGCTACACCTTC,CASSAGGVDGYTF
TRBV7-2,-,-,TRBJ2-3,TGTGCCAGCAGCCGAGCTAGCACAGATACGCAGTATTTT,CASSRASTDTQYF
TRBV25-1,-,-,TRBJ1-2,TGTGCCAGCAGGGACAGCGGCTATGGCTACACCTTC,CASRDSGYGYTF
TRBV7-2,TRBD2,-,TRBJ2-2,TGTGCCAGCAGTTATAGCGGGGGGGCCACCGGGGAGCTGTTTTTT,CASSYSGGATGELFF
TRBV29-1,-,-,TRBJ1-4,TGCAGCGGGGCAGTTAAGGAAAAACTGTTTTTT,CSGAVKEKLFF
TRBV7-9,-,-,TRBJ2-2,TGTGCCAGCAGCTTACAGGGGAACACCGGGGAGCTGTTTTTT,CASSLQGNTGELFF
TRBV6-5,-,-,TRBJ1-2,TGTGCCAGCACCCATCTACAGGGAAAGGTAGTCGGCTACACCTTC,CASTHLQGKVVGYTF
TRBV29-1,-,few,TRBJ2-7,TGCAGCGCAGGAAGTTCTTCCTACGAGCAGTACTTC,CSAGSSSYEQYF
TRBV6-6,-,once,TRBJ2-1,TGTGCCAGCAGTCAAACCGGGACACCATTGAATGAGCAGTTCTTC,CASSQTGTPLNEQFF
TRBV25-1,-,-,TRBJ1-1,TGTGCCAGCAGTTCAAGGACATACACTGAAGCTTTCTTT,CASSSRTYTEAFF
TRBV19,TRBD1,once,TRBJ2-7,TGTGCCAGTAGCCTAACAGGGGGCGTGAGTTACGAGCAGTACTTC,CASSLTGGVSYEQYF
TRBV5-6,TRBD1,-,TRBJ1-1,TGTGCCAGCAGCTTAATGGGGGACAGGGAAACTGAAGCTTTCTTT,CASSLMGDRETEAFF
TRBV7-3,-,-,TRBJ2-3,TGTGCCAGCAGCTTAAACACTCTAGGCTCAGATACGCAGTATTTT,CASSLNTLGSDTQYF
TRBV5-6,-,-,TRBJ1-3,TGTGCCAGCAGCTTGTGGTCGGGGAGCTCTGGAAACACCATATATTTT,CASSLWSGSSGNTIYF
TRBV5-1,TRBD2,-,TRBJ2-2,TGCGCCAGCAGCTTGGCCTTCAGGGAGGGTACCGGGGAGCTGTTTTTT,CASSLAFREGTGELFF
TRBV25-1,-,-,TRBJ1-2,TGTGCCAGCAGTGCACAGAACTATGGCTACACCTTC,CASSAQNYGYTF
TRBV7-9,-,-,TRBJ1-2,TGTTCCAGCAGCTTAGCGGGACTCGGCTACACCTTC,CSSSLAGLGYTF
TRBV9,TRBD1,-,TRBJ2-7,TGTGCCAGCAGCGTTCGGACAGGGGCAAACTACGAGCAGTACTTC,CASSVRTGANYEQYF
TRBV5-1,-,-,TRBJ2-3,TGCGCCAGCAGCTTCTTAGGTCCTAGCGTTTTGGGGACAGATACGCAGTATTTT,CASSFLGPSVLGTDTQYF
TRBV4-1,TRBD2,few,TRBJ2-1,TGCGCCAGCAGCCAAGAAAAGCGGGGGCCCGGGAATGAGCAGTTCTTC,CASSQEKRGPGNEQFF
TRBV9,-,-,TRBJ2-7,TGTGCCAGCAGCGTTTCCTACGAGCAGTACTTC,CASSVSYEQYF
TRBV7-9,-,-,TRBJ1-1,TGTGCCAGCAGCTTAGGGGTAGGGTCAGAGGTGCGGGACACTGAAGCTTTCTTT,CASSLGVGSEVRDTEAFF
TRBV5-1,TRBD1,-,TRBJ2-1,TGCGCCAGCAGCTTGGGGACAGGGCCCTACAATGAGCAGTTCTTC,CASSLGTGPYNEQFF
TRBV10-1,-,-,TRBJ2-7,TGCGCCAGCAGTGACTGGACAGGGAGGGCCTACGAGCAGTACTTC,CASSDWTGRAYEQYF
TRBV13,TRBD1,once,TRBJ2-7,TGTGCCAGCAGCTTAGGAAGCCGGACAGGGAATCACGAGCAGTACTTC,CASSLGSRTGNHEQYF
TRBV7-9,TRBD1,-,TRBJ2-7,TGTGCCAGCAGCTTTGGACAGGGGGACTCCTACGAGCAGTACTTC,CASSFGQGDSYEQYF
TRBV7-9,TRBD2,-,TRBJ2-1,TGTGCCAGCAGCTCATTTGAGCGGGGGGGCTACAATGAGCAGTTCTTC,CASSSFERGGYNEQFF
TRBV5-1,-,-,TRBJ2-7,TGCGCCAGCAGCTTGTTCGGGGGGCCGTACGAGCAGTACTTC,CASSLFGGPYEQYF
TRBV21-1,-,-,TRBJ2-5,TGTGCCAGCAGCAAGGGGCCTAGCGGGAACCAAGAGACCCAGTACTTC,CASSKGPSGNQETQYF
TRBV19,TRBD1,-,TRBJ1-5,TGTGCCAGTACCGGGACAGCCTTCCAGCCCCAGCATTTT,CASTGTAFQPQHF